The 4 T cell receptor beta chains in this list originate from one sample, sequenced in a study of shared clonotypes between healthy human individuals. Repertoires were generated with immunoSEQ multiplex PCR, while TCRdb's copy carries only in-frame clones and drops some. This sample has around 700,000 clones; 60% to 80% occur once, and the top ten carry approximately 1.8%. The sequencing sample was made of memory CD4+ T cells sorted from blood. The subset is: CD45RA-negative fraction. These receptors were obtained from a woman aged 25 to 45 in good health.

CDR3 sequence reads: CASSPRTSGSFFPGELFF. In DNA form, the CDR3 reads TGTGCCAGCTCACCCCGGACTAGCGGGAGTTTTTTCCCCGGGGAGCTGTTTTTT. The chain couples TRBV18 to TRBJ2-2; TRBD2 matches at 13 bases. Germline trimming cut 3 bases from V and 6 bases from J; bases unmatched to any gene: 10. CDR1 and CDR2 (germline): KGHSH, LQKENI. This CDR3 comprises 18 residues.

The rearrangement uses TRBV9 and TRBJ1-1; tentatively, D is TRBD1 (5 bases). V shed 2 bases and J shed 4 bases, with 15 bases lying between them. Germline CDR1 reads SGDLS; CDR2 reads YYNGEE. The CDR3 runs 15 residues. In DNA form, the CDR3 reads TGTGCCAGCAGCGTTCGGGGGGACGGTAGCACTGAAGCTTTCTTT. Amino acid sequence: CASSVRGDGSTEAFF.

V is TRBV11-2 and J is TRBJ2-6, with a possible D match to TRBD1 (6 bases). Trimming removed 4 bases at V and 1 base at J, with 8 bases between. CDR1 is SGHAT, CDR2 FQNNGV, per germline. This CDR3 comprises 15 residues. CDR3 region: CASSSDRSGANVLTF. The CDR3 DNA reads TGTGCCAGCAGCTCCGACAGGTCTGGGGCCAACGTCCTGACTTTC.

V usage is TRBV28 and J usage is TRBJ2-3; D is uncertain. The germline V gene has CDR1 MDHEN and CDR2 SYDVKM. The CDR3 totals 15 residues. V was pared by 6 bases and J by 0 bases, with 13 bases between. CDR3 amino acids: CASRGSLDSTDTQYF. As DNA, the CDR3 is TGTGCCAGCAGGGGCTCTTTGGACAGCACAGATACGCAGTATTTT.